This T cell receptor beta chain came from a study of T cell repertoires in cytomegalovirus infection. For the study at large: Public TCR beta signatures marked donors with CMV infection and the matching HLA. General study findings and limits: Carriers of CMV plus the relevant HLA were identified by cumulative public TCR beta family frequency. HLA-C-restricted CMV clonotypes gave the most frequent clonotype in two of eight donors.

This CDR3 is built from 13 residues. V gave up 0 bases and J gave up 10 bases, with 10 bases separating them. The sample holds many counts of this clonotype. The target antigen is unknown. Via MiXCR, TCRdb re-called the reads, giving one row per CDR3 protein. The table has almost 500,000 distinct CDR3 sequences, roughly 10% seen once. This receptor was obtained from a human donor in good health (CMV status not recorded). Some clones in this sample may be carry-over from other donors' samples. Material for sequencing was PBMCs. This chain links TRBV12-3 or TRBV12-4 with TRBJ2-4; D unresolved. The CDR3 DNA reads as TGTGCCAGCAGTTTAGCGGAATCGGGTATTCAGTACTTC. Encoded protein: CASSLAESGIQYF.